This T cell receptor beta chain appears in the sequencing data of a study of blood T cell repertoires in COVID-19. Per the germline V gene, CDR1 is LGHNA and CDR2 is YNFKEQ. Deletions cut 3 bases from V and 0 bases from J, with 8 bases between. The CDR3 loop spans 15 amino acids. Generated by immunoSEQ multiplex PCR, the TCRdb table keeps only in-frame clones and is missing some. The sample gives 200,000 to 250,000 clones, about four fifths of which show up once; approximately 1.3% is in the top ten. Material: PBMCs or T cells enriched from blood (not recorded which). The TCR comes from a woman aged 40 to 50 with acute COVID-19. The chain links TRBV4-2 to TRBJ2-2, with a tentative D call TRBD2 (5 bases). The chain's CDR3 is CASSHTRSNTGELFF. In DNA form, the CDR3 reads TGTGCCAGCAGCCATACTAGATCGAACACCGGGGAGCTGTTTTTT.